This TCR beta chain comes out of a study of regulatory and conventional T cells in RAG deficiency. Points from the study as a whole: Patient subsets had shorter CDR3s; Omenn Treg-Tconv overlap exceeded 75%. Omenn syndrome and CID/AS patients had 80 to 100-fold fewer unique Treg TCR beta sequences, versus approximately 9.6-fold elsewhere. Control T-cell subsets had markedly higher Shannon entropy and lower Simpson indices than RAG-deficient patients.

Profiled with immunoSEQ multiplex PCR; TCRdb holds only in-frame clones, not every one. The sample contains around 30,000 clones, around 89% of which appear only once. This clone was seen a single time. What it binds is not known. V dropped 5 bases and J dropped 3; count of bases not matched to a gene: 9. The CDR3 spans 15 residues. Germline lookup yields CDR1 SGHTA and CDR2 FQGTGA. These records were also assigned to another study, of regulatory T cells. That report notes: The primer mix had 52 TRBV and 13 TRBJ primers. Patient repertoires had restricted TRB V-J pairs and skewed V and J usage, most in Tregs.

The sequenced material came from CD8+ T cells sorted from blood. V is TRBV7-3 and J is TRBJ2-5; 7 bases map to TRBD1. This receptor was taken from a human donor in good health. The CDR3 is CASSLGTAPKETQYF. In nucleotides, the CDR3 is TGTGCCAGCAGCCTCGGGACAGCCCCTAAAGAGACCCAGTACTTC. Full variable domain (missing parts from reference TRBV7-3 and TRBJ2-5): GAGVSQTPSNKVTEKGKYVELRCDPISGHTALYWYRQSLGQGPEFLIYFQGTGAADDSGLPNDRFFAVRPEGSVSTLKIQRTERGDSAVYLCASSLGTAPKETQYFGPGTRLLVL.